The clone carrying this TCR beta chain was seen a handful of times. The sample belongs to a study of blood T cells in healthy people across ages. Study summary: Per every two T cells, about one barcoded beta molecule was captured by template switching.

It was with a sample-barcoded 5' primer and a J-beta primer mix that a second PCR of about 7 to 12 cycles was run. Each TCR beta cDNA got a 12-nucleotide random molecular identifier. TCRdb reprocessed the 5' RACE reads via MiXCR and lists one record per CDR3 protein. Altogether 1 million or so distinct CDR3 sequences are present, roughly a quarter being singletons, with the ten largest covering around 0.75%. This CDR3 spans 15 amino acids. Germline V gene lookup returns CDR1 SEHNR and CDR2 FQNEAQ (reference sequence). The sample was also linked to a second study, of T cells of mothers and their children.

The chain recombines TRBV7-9 with TRBJ2-5, with D uncertain. The J call is in doubt because the DNA end fits TRBJ2-1 better. The sequenced material came from blood. This TCR was sampled from a girl aged 2-10 years in good health. CDR3 amino acids: CASPQDGQIYNEQFF. CDR3 sequence (DNA): TGTGCCAGCCCCCAAGACGGGCAAATCTACAATGAGCAGTTCTTC.